The 12 T cell receptor beta chains below were found in one sample sequenced in a study of cytotoxic CD8 clonotypes in ibrutinib-treated CLL. Libraries were prepared by immunoSEQ multiplex PCR; TCRdb keeps only in-frame clonotypes and omits some of them. The table lists about 16,000 clones, roughly two thirds of them singletons. This specimen was PBMCs, taken before ibrutinib treatment. The receptor source for this set is a human donor with chronic lymphocytic leukemia.

The chain couples TRBV7-9 to TRBJ2-7; D gene unclear. Trimming removed 3 bases from V and 3 bases from J, with 12 bases in between. CDR1 is SEHNR, CDR2 FQNEAQ, per germline (reference sequence). The length of the CDR3 is 14 residues. The CDR3 spells CASSLTGSVYEQYF. As DNA, the CDR3 is TGTGCCAGCAGCTTGACCGGCAGTGTCTACGAGCAGTACTTC.

The chain recombines TRBV18 with TRBJ2-1, with D possibly TRBD2 on 7 matching bases. Germline CDR1 KGHSH, CDR2 LQKENI. V was pared by 0 bases and J by 10 bases, with 22 bases between. The CDR3 totals 17 residues. Here the CDR3 DNA reads TGTGCCAGCTCACCACCGAACGGGGGGTACCTACAGGGCGAGCAGTTCTTC. Translating it yields CASSPPNGGYLQGEQFF.

This chain connects TRBV5-4 to TRBJ2-7; 10 nucleotides align to TRBD1. CDR3 length: 17 amino acids. Looked up from germline, CDR1 is SGHNT and CDR2 is YYREEE (reference sequence). V was pared by 4 bases and J by 3 bases, with 13 bases of the junction left unmatched. CDR3 amino acids: CASSERLRTGGIYEQYF. The CDR3 DNA is TGTGCCAGCAGCGAAAGGCTGCGGACAGGGGGTATCTACGAGCAGTACTTC. The full variable domain, in which reference TRBV5-4 and TRBJ2-7 provide the parts outside the CDR3, is ETGVTQSPTHLIKTRGQQVTLRCSSQSGHNTVSWYQQALGQGPQFIFQYYREEENGRGNFPPRFSGLQFPNYSSELNVNALELDDSALYLCASSERLRTGGIYEQYFGPGTRLTVT.

Notes on this clone: Relative to the germline gene, one junction end is altered; a read error may explain this. The V gene is TRBV10-2, the J gene TRBJ1-2, with D tentatively TRBD1 (5 bases). This CDR3 spans 13 amino acids. The germline V gene has CDR1 WSHSY and CDR2 SAAADI. CDR3 DNA sequence: TGCGCCAGCAGTGAGGGGTGGGGCAGCCCAGAAGTCTTC. Translating gives CASSEGWGSPEVF.

The chain couples TRBV5-1 to TRBJ1-5; no definite D call. The length of the CDR3 is 13 residues. Germline V gene data show CDR1 as SGHRS and CDR2 as YFSETQ. V dropped 0 bases and J dropped 5 bases, with 6 bases sitting between them. The CDR3 spells CASSLDRDQPQHF. In nucleotides, the CDR3 is TGCGCCAGCAGCTTGGATAGGGATCAGCCCCAGCATTTT.

The rearrangement links TRBV10-3 to TRBJ2-3; 8 bases line up with TRBD2. The CDR3 has 14 amino acids. Germline V gene lookup returns CDR1 ENHRY and CDR2 SYGVKD. Trimming removed 11 bases from V and 3 bases from J; junction bases left unmatched: 10. Here the CDR3 DNA reads TGTGCCGTAGATAGCGGGGTTGGGACAGATACGCAGTATTTT. Translation: CAVDSGVGTDTQYF.

In this sample, this clone turned up a few times. The chain employs TRBV7-9 and TRBJ1-6, with a possible D match to TRBD1 (5 bases). The CDR3 totals 13 residues. V dropped 6 bases and J dropped 8 bases, with 11 bases sitting between them. Germline CDR1 and CDR2: SEHNR and FQNEAQ (reference sequence). The CDR3 reads CASRRVGDSPLHF. In DNA, the CDR3 is TGTGCCAGCAGACGGGTAGGGGATTCACCCCTCCACTTT.

The V call is TRBV25-1, the J call TRBJ2-3; the D is unclear. Per germline, CDR1 MGHDK and CDR2 SYGVNS. V dropped 2 bases and J dropped 4 bases, with 13 bases sitting between them. This CDR3 is 15 amino acids long. The chain's CDR3 is CASSELLGKADTQYF. The CDR3, as DNA: TGTGCCAGCAGTGAACTCCTCGGTAAGGCAGATACGCAGTATTTT.

This clone was picked up a small number of times. The chain has TRBV28 and TRBJ2-1; unclear D gene. Germline V gene sequence: CDR1 MDHEN, CDR2 SYDVKM. CDR3 size: 15 residues. Trimming took off 5 bases at V and 4 bases at J, with 15 bases between the two ends. This CDR3 reads CASSGNDRVYNEQFF. The CDR3 coding sequence is TGTGCCAGCAGTGGTAACGATAGGGTTTACAATGAGCAGTTCTTC. The full variable domain, completed using reference TRBV28 and TRBJ2-1, is DVKVTQSSRYLVKRTGEKVFLECVQDMDHENMFWYRQDPGLGLRLIYFSYDVKMKEKGDIPEGYSVSREKKERFSLILESASTNQTSMYLCASSGNDRVYNEQFFGPGTRLTVL.

The chain joins TRBV28 to TRBJ2-5, with 8 bases fitting TRBD2. This CDR3 is built from 15 residues. CDR1 MDHEN and CDR2 SYDVKM come from the germline V gene. V was pared by 4 bases and J by 2 bases, with 6 bases of the junction left unmatched. The CDR3 loop reads CASSSVAGSQETQYF. CDR3 bases: TGTGCCAGCAGTTCGGTAGCGGGGTCACAAGAGACCCAGTACTTC.

The chain combines TRBV19 with TRBJ1-2, with 9 nucleotides matching TRBD1. The germline V gene has CDR1 LNHDA and CDR2 SQIVND (reference sequence). J was trimmed by 6 bases and V by 5 bases; bases with no gene match: 16. The CDR3 has 17 amino acids. The CDR3 DNA reads as TGTGCCAGTAGTCCAGGGACAGGGAAAGGCAGAGTGGATGGCTACACCTTC. Residues: CASSPGTGKGRVDGYTF.

This clone is labeled as medium-sized. V usage is TRBV4-2 and J usage is TRBJ2-2; 10 bases agree with TRBD1. Germline V gene sequence: CDR1 LGHNA, CDR2 YNFKEQ. V shed 8 bases, J shed 5 bases, and the junction held 11 bases outside the gene matches. CDR3 length equals 16 residues. CDR3 residues: CASGRNRDRGTGELFF. For the CDR3, the DNA is TGTGCCAGCGGGCGGAACCGGGACAGGGGAACCGGGGAGCTGTTTTTT.